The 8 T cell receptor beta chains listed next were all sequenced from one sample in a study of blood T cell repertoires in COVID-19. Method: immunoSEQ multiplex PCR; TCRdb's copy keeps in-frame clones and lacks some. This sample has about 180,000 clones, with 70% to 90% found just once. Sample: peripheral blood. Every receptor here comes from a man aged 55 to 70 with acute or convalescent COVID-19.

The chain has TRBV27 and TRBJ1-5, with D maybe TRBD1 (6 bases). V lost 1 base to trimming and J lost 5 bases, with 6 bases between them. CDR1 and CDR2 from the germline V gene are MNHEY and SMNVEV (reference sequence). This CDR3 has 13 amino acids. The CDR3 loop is CASSLYRDQPQHF. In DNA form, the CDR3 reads TGTGCCAGCAGTTTATACAGGGATCAGCCCCAGCATTTT.

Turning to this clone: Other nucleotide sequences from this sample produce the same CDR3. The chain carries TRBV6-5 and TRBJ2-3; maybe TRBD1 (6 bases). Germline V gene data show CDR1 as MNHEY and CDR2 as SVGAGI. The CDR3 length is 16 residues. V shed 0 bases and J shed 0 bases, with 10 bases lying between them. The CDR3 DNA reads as TGTGCCAGCAGTTACTCCGGGACAACTAGCACAGATACGCAGTATTTT. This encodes CASSYSGTTSTDTQYF.

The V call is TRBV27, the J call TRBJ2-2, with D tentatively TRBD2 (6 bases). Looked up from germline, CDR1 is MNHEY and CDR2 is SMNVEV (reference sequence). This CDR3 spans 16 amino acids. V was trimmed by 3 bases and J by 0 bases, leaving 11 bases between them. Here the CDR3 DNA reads TGTGCCAGCAGTTTCTCCGGGACTGCGAACACCGGGGAGCTGTTTTTT. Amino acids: CASSFSGTANTGELFF.

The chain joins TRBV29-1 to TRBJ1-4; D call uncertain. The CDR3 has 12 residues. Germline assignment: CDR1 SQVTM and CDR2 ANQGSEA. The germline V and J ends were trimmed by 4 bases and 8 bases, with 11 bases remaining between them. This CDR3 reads CSVAEGGEKLFF. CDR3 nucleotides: TGCAGCGTTGCCGAGGGAGGGGAAAAACTGTTTTTT.

CDR3 DNA: TGTGCCAGCAGAGAGGGAACTACAACTAATGAAAAACTGTTTTTT. Translating it yields CASREGTTTNEKLFF. This chain uses TRBV6-4 with TRBJ1-4; D call uncertain. The V and J ends lost 6 bases and 0 bases respectively, with 11 bases between them. This CDR3 is 15 amino acids long. Germline V gene data show CDR1 as MRHNA and CDR2 as SNTAGT.

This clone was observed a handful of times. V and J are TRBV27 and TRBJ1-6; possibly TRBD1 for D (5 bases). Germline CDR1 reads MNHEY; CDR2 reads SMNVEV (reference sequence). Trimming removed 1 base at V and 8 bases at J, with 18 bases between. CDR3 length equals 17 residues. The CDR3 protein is CASSLFGRAPKYSPLHF. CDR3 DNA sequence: TGTGCCAGCAGTTTATTTGGCAGGGCCCCTAAGTATTCACCCCTCCACTTT.

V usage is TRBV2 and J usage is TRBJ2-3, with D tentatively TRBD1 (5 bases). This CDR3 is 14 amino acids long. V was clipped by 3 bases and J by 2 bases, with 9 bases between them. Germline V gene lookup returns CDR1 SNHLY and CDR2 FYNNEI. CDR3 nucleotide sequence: TGTGCCAGCAGTGACAGGACATTCACAGATACGCAGTATTTT. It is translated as CASSDRTFTDTQYF. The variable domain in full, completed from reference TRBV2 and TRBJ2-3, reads EPEVTQTPSHQVTQMGQEVILRCVPISNHLYFYWYRQILGQKVEFLVSFYNNEISEKSEIFDDQFSVERPDGSNFTLKIRSTKLEDSAMYFCASSDRTFTDTQYFGPGTRLTVL.

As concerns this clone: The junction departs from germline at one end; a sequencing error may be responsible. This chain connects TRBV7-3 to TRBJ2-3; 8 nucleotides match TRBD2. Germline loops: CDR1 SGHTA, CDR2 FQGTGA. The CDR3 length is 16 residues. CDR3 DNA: TGTGCCAGCAGCATAACCGGGACTAGTGGGGCAGATACGCAGTATTTT. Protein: CASSITGTSGADTQYF.